The entry that follows covers one T cell receptor (beta chain) sequence. Clones were read by immunoSEQ multiplex PCR, and TCRdb kept only the in-frame ones, dropping some. The sample includes almost 85,000 clones, about 93% of them seen just once. These data come from a study of control samples from healthy donors and cancer patients. The source material was blood. The sequence was obtained from a woman younger than 35 in good health.

In DNA form, the CDR3 reads TGCGCCAGCAGCTTGGTTTCTGGGTTCTATGGCTACACCTTC. This encodes CASSLVSGFYGYTF. The V gene is TRBV5-1, the J gene TRBJ1-2; no clear D gene. The CDR3 is 14 residues long. CDR1 is SGHRS and CDR2 is YFSETQ in the germline V gene. The germline V and J ends were trimmed by 0 bases and 4 bases, with 10 bases remaining between them.